The 28 T cell receptor beta chains in this list originate from one sample, sequenced in a study of T cell clonotyping in hematopoietic cell transplantation. Some clones are missing from TCRdb's copy, which holds only in-frame ones; the method was immunoSEQ multiplex PCR. The repertoire holds several thousand clones, with under 35% as singletons. As for time point: recipient sample about 28 days before transplant, after cytoreduction. The source material was peripheral blood mononuclear cells, sampled before stem cell transplant. These TCRs come from a man aged 50 to 60 with myelofibrosis. Some clones in this sample may be carry-over from other donors' samples.

This clone has more than one count but fewer than ten. The rearrangement joins TRBV29-1 to TRBJ2-6; no clear D gene. This CDR3 has 13 amino acids. With 3 bases removed from V and 2 bases from J, the gap between germline ends came to 5 bases. Germline CDR1 is SQVTM and CDR2 is ANQGSEA. In DNA form, the CDR3 reads TGCAGCGTTGACGCAGCTGGGGCCAACGTCCTGACTTTC. Protein sequence: CSVDAAGANVLTF.

There are a few counts of this clone. The chain joins TRBV30 to TRBJ1-2; maybe TRBD1 (5 bases). Germline CDR1 and CDR2: GTSNPN and SVGIG (reference sequence). The ends were cut back, 0 bases at V and 8 bases at J, with 19 bases in the middle. The CDR3 covers 15 residues. CDR3 protein: CAWSVLRDGLGGYTF. As DNA, the CDR3 is TGTGCCTGGAGTGTACTGCGGGACGGCCTAGGAGGCTACACCTTC.

The rearrangement links TRBV29-1 to TRBJ2-1, with 7 bases matching TRBD1. With 6 bases clipped from V and 4 bases from J, the junction kept 9 bases outside the gene matches. This CDR3 region has 14 residues. CDR1 and CDR2 (germline): SQVTM, ANQGSEA. Here the CDR3 DNA reads TGCAGCGTGGCCGGGACAGATCTGTACAATGAGCAGTTCTTC. As protein: CSVAGTDLYNEQFF.

V and J are TRBV5-6 and TRBJ1-1; D not resolved. The CDR3 contains 15 residues. V was cut by 2 bases and J by 1 base, with 12 bases left in between. Germline V gives CDR1 SGHDT, CDR2 YYEEEE. As DNA, the CDR3 is TGTGCCAGCAGCTTTCGAAGCTGGGCGAACACTGAAGCTTTCTTT. Translated, it gives CASSFRSWANTEAFF.

This clone was counted a few times. CDR3 bases: TGTGCCAGCAAGGGACAGGGCAATCAGCCCCAGCATTTT. It is translated as CASKGQGNQPQHF. The chain recombines TRBV2 with TRBJ1-5; 8 bases are a match to TRBD1. The CDR3 is made up of 13 amino acids. The ends lost 7 bases at V and 2 bases at J; junction bases unmatched: 1. The V gene's germline CDR1 is SNHLY and CDR2 FYNNEI.

The chain recombines TRBV30 with TRBJ2-5; D may be TRBD1 (6 bases). V was shortened by 4 bases and J by 5 bases, with 14 bases between the two germline ends. This CDR3 spans 13 amino acids. Germline V gene data show CDR1 as GTSNPN and CDR2 as SVGIG (reference sequence). The CDR3 loop is CAWTGSRGETQYF. CDR3 in DNA: TGTGCCTGGACGGGGAGCAGGGGTGAGACCCAGTACTTC.

The V gene is TRBV4-3, the J gene TRBJ1-1, with D unresolved. CDR1 and CDR2 (germline): LGHNA, YSLEER. V lost 0 bases to trimming and J lost 8 bases, with 10 bases between them. There are 13 residues in the CDR3. This CDR3 is CASSQEAETEAFF. In nucleotides, the CDR3 is TGCGCCAGCAGCCAAGAGGCGGAAACCGAAGCTTTCTTT.

The genes are TRBV29-1 and TRBJ1-2; 10 bases agree with TRBD1. CDR1 is SQVTM and CDR2 is ANQGSEA in the germline V gene. The J segment lost 8 bases and the V segment lost 0 bases, leaving 9 bases of the junction unmatched. The CDR3 is 15 amino acids. The CDR3, as DNA: TGCAGCGTTGAAGACATAGCGGACAGGGGGAACGGCTACACCTTC. Residues: CSVEDIADRGNGYTF.

The chain has TRBV30 and TRBJ2-5, with D possibly matching TRBD1 (6 bases). TRBJ2-7 matches the DNA end more closely, so the J call is doubtful. CDR3 length: 14 amino acids. Germline CDR1 is GTSNPN and CDR2 is SVGIG (reference sequence). The CDR3 region has the DNA TGTGCCTGGAGTGTAATAGGGGACACCTACGAGCAGTACTTC. As protein: CAWSVIGDTYEQYF.

V gene TRBV4-2 combines with J gene TRBJ2-2; D is perhaps TRBD2 (6 bases). There are 15 residues in the CDR3. The V end was cut by 5 bases, the J end by 8 bases, with 18 bases between. Germline V gene lookup returns CDR1 LGHNA and CDR2 YNFKEQ. The CDR3 region is CASSLGGPPLGELFF. The CDR3 DNA reads as TGTGCCAGCAGCTTAGGAGGGCCCCCTTTGGGGGAGCTGTTTTTT.

The V and J genes are TRBV29-1 and TRBJ2-5; 11 bases fit TRBD2. V lost 6 bases to trimming and J lost 9 bases; unmatched junction nucleotides: 12. The CDR3 covers 14 residues. CDR1 and CDR2 (germline): SQVTM, ANQGSEA. This CDR3 is CSVATGLAAIPQYF. CDR3 in DNA: TGCAGCGTCGCAACGGGACTAGCGGCCATACCCCAGTACTTC. The variable domain in full, with the rest retrieved from reference TRBV29-1 and TRBJ2-5, is SAVISQKPSRDICQRGTSLTIQCQVDSQVTMMFWYRQQPGQSLTLIATANQGSEATYESGFVIDKFPISRPNLTFSTLTVSNMSPEDSSIYLCSVATGLAAIPQYFGPGTRLLVL.

As for this clone: The sample carries other DNA sequences with the same CDR3. V and J are TRBV30 and TRBJ1-5, with 8 bases fitting TRBD1. CDR1 is GTSNPN, CDR2 SVGIG, per germline (reference sequence). The CDR3 contains 13 residues. With V trimmed by 5 bases and J by 2 bases, 2 bases remained unmatched. The CDR3 DNA is TGTGCCTGGTCGGGACAGGGCAATCAGCCCCAGCATTTT. Its protein is CAWSGQGNQPQHF.

In DNA form, the CDR3 reads TGCAGCGTTGTAAAAGGGGGGGGACAGGGCTACGAGCAGTACTTC. Translated: CSVVKGGGQGYEQYF. This chain joins TRBV29-1 and TRBJ2-7, with TRBD1 matching 9 bases. CDR3 size: 15 residues. Germline V gene sequence: CDR1 SQVTM, CDR2 ANQGSEA. V trimming: 4 bases; J trimming: 3 bases; junction bases outside the gene matches: 10.

This clone showed up just a few times. The chain uses TRBV27 and TRBJ2-5; D gene unclear. Germline lookup yields CDR1 MNHEY and CDR2 SMNVEV (reference sequence). The CDR3 length is 15 residues. Trimming left V 3 bases short and J 1 base short, with 12 bases between. CDR3 residues: CASSLLFGPQETQYF. The CDR3 region has the DNA TGTGCCAGCAGTTTGCTATTTGGTCCCCAAGAGACCCAGTACTTC.

Only a few counts were recorded for this clone. The chain is built from TRBV5-6 and TRBJ2-7; perhaps TRBD1 as D (7 bases). V was clipped by 4 bases and J by 7 bases, with 15 bases between them. The CDR3 spans 13 residues. From germline, CDR1 is SGHDT and CDR2 YYEEEE. The CDR3 loop is CASSVSTGREQYF. In DNA, the CDR3 is TGTGCCAGCAGCGTCTCGACAGGGAGGGAGCAGTACTTC.

The chain carries TRBV13 and TRBJ1-6, with a tentative D call TRBD1 (6 bases). Germline loops: CDR1 PRHDT, CDR2 FYEKMQ (reference sequence). V lost 5 bases, J lost 2 bases, and 19 bases lay in between. The CDR3 runs 18 residues. The CDR3 region has the DNA TGTGCCAGCAGCGGGGGCGGGACGATAGGTCCCTATAATTCACCCCTCCACTTT. Protein product: CASSGGGTIGPYNSPLHF.

This chain links TRBV30 with TRBJ2-2, with D possibly called TRBD1 or TRBD2 (5 bases each). This CDR3 spans 11 amino acids. CDR1 GTSNPN and CDR2 SVGIG come from the germline V gene (reference sequence). Trimming cost V 5 bases and J 8 bases, with 9 bases left between them. The CDR3 nucleotides are TGTGCCTGGGGGGGTACTGGGGAGCTGTTTTTT. Translated, it gives CAWGGTGELFF.

V is TRBV6-5 and J is TRBJ2-7; D is possibly TRBD1 (6 bases). CDR3 length: 14 amino acids. Looked up from germline, CDR1 is MNHEY and CDR2 is SVGAGI. V was trimmed by 2 bases and J by 2 bases, leaving 10 bases between them. CDR3 coding DNA: TGTGCCAGCAGTTACAGGGACATAACCTACGAGCAGTACTTC. This encodes CASSYRDITYEQYF.

The chain recombines TRBV29-1 with TRBJ2-7; 8 bases match TRBD2. Germline V gene data show CDR1 as SQVTM and CDR2 as ANQGSEA. With 4 bases clipped from V and 0 bases from J, the junction kept 8 bases outside the gene matches. This CDR3 comprises 15 residues. CDR3 protein: CSVGSAGGGSYEQYF. The CDR3 nucleotides are TGCAGCGTTGGGAGCGCGGGAGGTGGCTCCTACGAGCAGTACTTC.

This clone was counted between two and nine times. The V gene is TRBV30, the J gene TRBJ1-5; D not resolved. CDR1 and CDR2 from the germline V gene are GTSNPN and SVGIG (reference sequence). V was shortened by 3 bases and J by 0 bases, with 18 bases between the two germline ends. The CDR3 is made up of 17 amino acids. The CDR3 here is CAWSRGGVDYSNQPQHF. The CDR3 DNA follows: TGTGCCTGGAGCCGTGGTGGGGTTGACTATAGCAATCAGCCCCAGCATTTT.

The J gene is TRBJ2-1, the V gene TRBV20-1, with a weak D call TRBD1 (6 bases). The germline V gene has CDR1 DFQATT and CDR2 SNEGSKA (reference sequence). V lost 5 bases to trimming and J lost 9 bases, with 11 bases between them. This CDR3 is 11 amino acids long. This CDR3 reads CSAVQGAEQFF. The CDR3 DNA reads as TGCAGTGCTGTACAGGGTGCTGAGCAGTTCTTC.

The rearrangement links TRBV30 to TRBJ2-7; no clear D gene. V was trimmed by 1 base and J by 4 bases, leaving 5 bases between them. The CDR3 spans 11 residues. Per germline, CDR1 GTSNPN and CDR2 SVGIG (reference sequence). The CDR3 sequence is CAWSAQYEQYF. The CDR3 coding sequence is TGTGCCTGGAGTGCGCAGTACGAGCAGTACTTC.

This clone was seen more than once but under ten times. This chain links TRBV25-1 with TRBJ1-2; possibly TRBD1 for D (6 bases). This CDR3 is 13 amino acids long. Germline CDR1 reads MGHDK; CDR2 reads SYGVNS. Trimming pared 6 bases from V and 2 bases from J, leaving 10 bases between. The CDR3 bases are TGTGCCAGCAGGGGGACAAGGAACTATGGCTACACCTTC. Residues: CASRGTRNYGYTF.

This chain connects TRBV30 to TRBJ1-1, with TRBD1 as a possible D gene (5 bases). The CDR3 consists of 13 residues. In germline, CDR1 is GTSNPN, CDR2 SVGIG (reference sequence). With 7 bases removed from V and 11 bases from J, the gap between germline ends came to 23 bases. CDR3 in amino acids: CALSMGVQGRAFF. The CDR3 DNA follows: TGTGCCTTAAGTATGGGGGTCCAAGGGCGGGCTTTCTTT.

The CDR3 protein is CAWSRRYGYTF. DNA for the CDR3: TGTGCCTGGAGCAGAAGGTATGGCTACACCTTC. The chain uses TRBV30 and TRBJ1-2, with D unresolved. CDR1 is GTSNPN, CDR2 SVGIG, per germline (reference sequence). The V end lost 3 bases, the J end lost 5 bases, and 7 bases lay between the germline ends. The CDR3 sequence is 11 residues long.

By frequency in the sample, this clone is large. The rearrangement uses TRBV2 and TRBJ1-2, with a possible D match to TRBD1 (5 bases). The CDR3 contains 14 residues. V lost 4 bases and J lost 9, with 18 bases in between. The germline V gene has CDR1 SNHLY and CDR2 FYNNEI. The CDR3 is CASSVGVDYDSYTF. CDR3 in DNA: TGTGCCAGCAGTGTAGGGGTAGACTACGATAGCTACACCTTC.

The chain employs TRBV7-6 and TRBJ1-2; TRBD1 aligns across 9 bases. J was trimmed by 5 bases and V by 5 bases; bases with no gene match: 3. Germline V gene sequence: CDR1 SGHVS, CDR2 FNYEAQ. The CDR3 extends over 13 amino acids. CDR3 DNA sequence: TGTGCCAGCAGCCCCGGGACAGGGTATGGCTACACCTTC. Translating gives CASSPGTGYGYTF. Drawing the rest from reference TRBV7-6 and TRBJ1-2, the complete variable domain is GAGVSQSPRYKVTKRGQDVALRCDPISGHVSLYWYRQALGQGPEFLTYFNYEAQQDKSGLPNDRFSAERPEGSISTLTIQRTEQRDSAMYRCASSPGTGYGYTFGSGTRLTVV.

The chain combines TRBV30 with TRBJ1-4; D may be TRBD1 (6 bases). V lost 6 bases, J lost 7 bases, and 9 bases lay in between. Germline V gives CDR1 GTSNPN, CDR2 SVGIG (reference sequence). The CDR3 has 11 amino acids. CDR3 sequence reads: CACRDTEKLFF. CDR3 DNA sequence: TGTGCCTGCAGGGACACTGAAAAACTGTTTTTT.